The 30 T cell receptor beta chains in this list originate from one sample, sequenced in a study of human T cells and chemical hapten exposure. TCRdb redid the calling of the RACE reads with MiXCR, one entry per CDR3 protein. The sample shows 96,000 or so distinct CDR3 sequences, about 9.3% of them seen only once. Stated time point: patch test 2, 6 weeks after DPC sensitization. Described treatment: therapeutic diphenylcyclopropenone sensitization with weekly scalp DPC. Sequenced here: whole blood, sampled in connection with sensitization to the hapten diphenylcyclopropenone (DPC). Receptors were obtained from a woman between 35 and 50 years old with alopecia areata. Some clones in this sample may be carry-over from other donors' samples.

The sample holds many counts of this clonotype. J is TRBJ1-1 and V is TRBV5-1; D perhaps matches TRBD1 (5 bases). Germline assignment: CDR1 SGHRS and CDR2 YFSETQ. This CDR3 has 14 amino acids. With 0 bases removed from V and 2 bases from J, the gap between germline ends came to 8 bases. CDR3 sequence: CASSLATANTEAFF. The CDR3 DNA sequence: TGCGCCAGCAGCTTGGCGACAGCTAACACTGAAGCTTTCTTT.

The chain carries TRBV5-6 and TRBJ2-1; unclear D gene. V dropped 0 bases and J dropped 0 bases, with 10 bases sitting between them. The CDR3 contains 16 residues. In germline, CDR1 is SGHDT, CDR2 YYEEEE. This CDR3 reads CASSLVAQSSYNEQFF. CDR3 DNA sequence: TGTGCCAGCAGCTTGGTGGCTCAGAGCTCCTACAATGAGCAGTTCTTC. The full variable domain, rest sourced from reference TRBV5-6 and TRBJ2-1, is DAGVTQSPTHLIKTRGQQVTLRCSPKSGHDTVSWYQQALGQGPQFIFQYYEEEERQRGNFPDRFSGHQFPNYSSELNVNALLLGDSALYLCASSLVAQSSYNEQFFGPGTRLTVL.

J is TRBJ1-1 and V is TRBV20-1, with 10 bases that match TRBD1. V lost 3 bases and J lost 1; bases outside the gene matches: 17. The CDR3 covers 19 residues. Germline V gene sequence: CDR1 DFQATT, CDR2 SNEGSKA (reference sequence). The CDR3 spells CSARGTGADTPRANTEAFF. The DNA for the CDR3 is TGCAGTGCTAGGGGGACAGGGGCAGACACACCCCGCGCGAACACTGAAGCTTTCTTT.

J is TRBJ1-3 and V is TRBV12-3 or TRBV12-4; a weak D match, TRBD1 (6 bases). The CDR3 spans 16 residues. Trimming shortened V by 3 bases and J by 0 bases, and 12 bases separated the two germline ends. In nucleotides, the CDR3 is TGTGCCAGCAGTTTGGAGGGACACCACTCTGGAAACACCATATATTTT. This sequence encodes CASSLEGHHSGNTIYF.

This clonotype appeared many times. The chain uses TRBV6-6 and TRBJ1-5; 9 bases agree with TRBD1. Germline V lookup: CDR1 MNHNY, CDR2 SVGAGI (reference sequence). J gave up 4 bases and V 6 bases, and 4 bases lay outside the gene matches. The CDR3 runs 14 residues. This CDR3 is CASSHGQGNQPQHF. The CDR3 DNA reads TGTGCCAGCAGCCACGGACAGGGGAATCAGCCCCAGCATTTT.

This chain connects TRBV19 to TRBJ2-1, with 7 positions matching TRBD1. Germline V CDR1 and CDR2: LNHDA, SQIVND (reference sequence). Trimming removed 6 bases from V and 6 bases from J; junction bases left unmatched: 5. This CDR3 region has 13 residues. CDR3 sequence: CASRTGWGNEQFF. The CDR3 bases are TGTGCCAGTAGGACAGGGTGGGGCAATGAGCAGTTCTTC.

This clonotype was observed a handful of times. The V and J genes are TRBV4-2 and TRBJ1-2; 8 bases match TRBD1. The CDR3 has 16 residues. With V trimmed by 2 bases and J by 4 bases, 9 bases remained unmatched. Germline V CDR1 and CDR2: LGHNA, YNFKEQ. In nucleotides, the CDR3 is TGTGCCAGCAGCCAAACTCTCAGGACAGGGTCCTATGGCTACACCTTC. As protein: CASSQTLRTGSYGYTF.

The chain combines TRBV7-9 with TRBJ2-2; TRBD2 agrees at 11 bases. V lost 7 bases, J lost 6 bases, and 13 bases stayed unmatched. CDR1 and CDR2 (germline): SEHNR, FQNEAQ (reference sequence). The CDR3 contains 17 residues. The CDR3 spells CASISAVGLAVSGELFF. CDR3 nucleotide sequence: TGTGCCAGCATCTCCGCGGTGGGACTAGCGGTATCCGGGGAGCTGTTTTTT. Together with reference TRBV7-9 and TRBJ2-2, the CDR3 gives the full variable domain: DTGVSQNPRHKITKRGQNVTFRCDPISEHNRLYWYRQTLGQGPEFLTYFQNEAQLEKSRLLSDRFSAERPKGSFSTLEIQRTEQGDSAMYLCASISAVGLAVSGELFFGEGSRLTVL.

In this sample, this clonotype turned up a few times. The gene calls are TRBV6-2 or TRBV6-3 and TRBJ2-3, with a tentative D call TRBD2 (6 bases). This CDR3 spans 11 amino acids. The germline V gene has CDR1 MNHEY and CDR2 SVGEGT. CDR3 protein: CAGGSTDTQYF. The CDR3 DNA reads TGTGCGGGGGGATCCACAGATACGCAGTATTTT.

There are many counts of this clonotype. The chain carries TRBV7-3 and TRBJ2-2; perhaps TRBD1 as D (6 bases). Germline assignment: CDR1 SGHTA and CDR2 FQGTGA. The CDR3 contains 16 residues. V was shortened by 5 bases and J by 1 base, with 14 bases between the two germline ends. This CDR3 is CASSPWLRGNTGELFF. The DNA of the CDR3 is TGTGCCAGCAGCCCCTGGCTCAGGGGGAACACCGGGGAGCTGTTTTTT.

Only a few counts were recorded for this clonotype. This chain uses TRBV28 with TRBJ2-1, with 9 bases fitting TRBD1. The CDR3 has 19 amino acids. V was pared by 7 bases and J by 6 bases, with 22 bases of the junction left unmatched. The V gene's germline CDR1 is MDHEN and CDR2 SYDVKM. CDR3 loop: CASTETLWAGDRVSNEQFF. CDR3 in DNA: TGTGCCAGCACCGAAACCCTCTGGGCTGGGGACAGGGTCAGCAATGAGCAGTTCTTC. The whole variable domain, remainder taken from reference TRBV28 and TRBJ2-1, is DVKVTQSSRYLVKRTGEKVFLECVQDMDHENMFWYRQDPGLGLRLIYFSYDVKMKEKGDIPEGYSVSREKKERFSLILESASTNQTSMYLCASTETLWAGDRVSNEQFFGPGTRLTVL.

This clonotype was observed at least ten times. The chain is built from TRBV7-3 and TRBJ2-2; D unresolved. V shed 5 bases and J shed 0 bases, with 16 bases lying between them. Germline lookup yields CDR1 SGHTA and CDR2 FQGTGA. The CDR3 sequence is 17 residues long. For the CDR3, the DNA is TGTGCCAGCAGCCCCTCGGGCTATTACGCGAACACCGGGGAGCTGTTTTTT. Encoded protein: CASSPSGYYANTGELFF.

This clonotype was detected a few times. This sequence joins TRBV20-1 and TRBJ2-7; 9 nucleotides line up with TRBD1. The CDR3 sequence is 12 residues long. Germline CDR1 is DFQATT and CDR2 is SNEGSKA (reference sequence). The ends lost 6 bases at V and 4 bases at J; junction bases unmatched: 4. CDR3 bases: TGCAGTGCAAACAGGGGGCTATACGAGCAGTACTTC. Amino acid sequence: CSANRGLYEQYF.

This clonotype has only a few counts. The chain has TRBV6-5 and TRBJ1-1; D call uncertain. V was pared by 3 bases and J by 1 base, with 6 bases between. This CDR3 contains 13 residues. CDR1 is MNHEY, CDR2 SVGAGI, per germline. The CDR3 DNA follows: TGTGCCAGCAGTTATCTCCCGAACACTGAAGCTTTCTTT. Amino acids: CASSYLPNTEAFF.

This clonotype was counted only a few times. This chain connects TRBV15 to TRBJ2-5; TRBD2 is a possible D gene (5 bases). V was trimmed by 5 bases and J by 2 bases, leaving 12 bases between them. The CDR3 spans 14 residues. Germline V gene sequence: CDR1 LNHNV, CDR2 YYDKDF (reference sequence). In DNA form, the CDR3 reads TGTGCCACCAGCGAAGGACGGGATCAAGAGACCCAGTACTTC. This codes for CATSEGRDQETQYF.

This clonotype was counted only a few times. J is TRBJ2-7 and V is TRBV5-6; 7 nucleotides match TRBD1. CDR3 length: 13 residues. V lost 5 bases to trimming and J lost 6 bases; unmatched junction nucleotides: 8. The germline CDR1 and CDR2 sequences are SGHDT and YYEEEE. The CDR3 protein is CASSRTGRSEQYF. Written as DNA, the CDR3 is TGTGCCAGCAGTAGGACAGGCCGGTCCGAGCAGTACTTC.

In this sample, this clonotype turned up many times. The chain joins TRBV7-2 to TRBJ2-7, with D possibly matching TRBD1 (6 bases). CDR3 length equals 13 residues. Germline V gene lookup returns CDR1 SGHTA and CDR2 FQGNSA. The V and J ends lost 5 bases and 3 bases respectively, with 11 bases between them. The CDR3 sequence is CASSLRGLYEQYF. CDR3 coding DNA: TGTGCCAGCAGCCTCAGGGGTCTCTACGAGCAGTACTTC.

This clonotype has a count of ten or more. The chain links TRBV5-1 to TRBJ2-2; no reliable D call. V dropped 7 bases and J dropped 5 bases, with 6 bases sitting between them. Germline CDR1 reads SGHRS; CDR2 reads YFSETQ. This CDR3 is built from 11 residues. The CDR3 protein is CASGRTGELFF. As DNA, the CDR3 is TGCGCCAGCGGGCGGACCGGGGAGCTGTTTTTT.

The chain recombines TRBV28 with TRBJ1-2, with 9 bases aligning to TRBD1. Germline trimming cut 10 bases from V and 7 bases from J; bases unmatched to any gene: 10. This CDR3 comprises 13 residues. Germline assignment: CDR1 MDHEN and CDR2 SYDVKM. CDR3 in amino acids: CATGGQGTSGYTF. The CDR3 DNA sequence: TGTGCCACCGGGGGACAGGGTACGAGTGGCTACACCTTC.

The chain couples TRBV5-1 to TRBJ2-3; D may be TRBD1 or TRBD2 (5 bases each). Per germline, CDR1 SGHRS and CDR2 YFSETQ. The V and J ends lost 0 bases and 3 bases respectively, with 11 bases between them. The length of the CDR3 is 15 residues. The CDR3 DNA reads TGCGCCAGCAGCTTGGGAGGGGTAGAAACAGATACGCAGTATTTT. Encoded protein: CASSLGGVETDTQYF.

This clonotype came up many times. The chain carries TRBV20-1 and TRBJ2-3; 9 bases agree with TRBD2. In germline, CDR1 is DFQATT, CDR2 SNEGSKA (reference sequence). The CDR3 is 17 amino acids. V shed 2 bases, J shed 4 bases, and the junction held 13 bases outside the gene matches. DNA of the CDR3: TGCAGTGCTAGAAGTTCGTTTAGGGCGGGAGGGCCAGATACGCAGTATTTT. It specifies CSARSSFRAGGPDTQYF.

The chain carries TRBV15 and TRBJ2-3; tentatively, D is TRBD2 (6 bases). Trimming removed 4 bases from V and 4 bases from J, with 15 bases in between. The germline gives CDR1 LNHNV, CDR2 YYDKDF (reference sequence). The CDR3 spans 15 residues. CDR3 sequence: CATSTRSGGADTQYF. Here the CDR3 DNA reads TGTGCCACCAGCACCCGTTCGGGCGGGGCAGATACGCAGTATTTT.

The rearrangement links TRBV27 to TRBJ2-7, with no clear D. V lost 7 bases, J lost 1 base, and 5 bases lay in between. CDR3 length: 11 amino acids. Germline V CDR1 and CDR2: MNHEY, SMNVEV (reference sequence). CDR3 sequence: CASIASYEQYF. The CDR3, as DNA: TGTGCCAGCATTGCGTCCTACGAGCAGTACTTC.

Ten or more counts support this clonotype. The chain couples TRBV7-2 to TRBJ1-4; 10 bases align to TRBD1. Per the germline V gene, CDR1 is SGHTA and CDR2 is FQGNSA. The V gene end was trimmed by 1 base and the J gene end by 8 bases; junction bases not matched to a gene: 10. This CDR3 is 17 amino acids long. The CDR3 DNA reads as TGTGCCAGCAGCTTAGGGAGTCCCGGGACAGGGGCCGAAAAACTGTTTTTT. Amino acid sequence: CASSLGSPGTGAEKLFF.

This clonotype was detected ten times or more. The J gene is TRBJ1-6, the V gene TRBV7-6, with a weak D call TRBD1 (5 bases). The CDR3 runs to 14 residues. V gave up 4 bases and J gave up 7 bases, with 11 bases separating them. Germline V gene data show CDR1 as SGHVS and CDR2 as FNYEAQ. CDR3 sequence (DNA): TGTGCCAGCAGCTCCGGGACGGACAATTCACCCCTCCACTTT. This codes for CASSSGTDNSPLHF.

The gene calls are TRBV3-1 and TRBJ2-1; TRBD2 matches 8 bases. V was clipped by 4 bases and J by 5 bases; unmatched bases: 4. The CDR3 has 14 amino acids. Germline lookup yields CDR1 LGHDT and CDR2 YNNKEL (reference sequence). CDR3 bases: TGTGCCAGCAGCCGGGATAGCGGGGACAATGAGCAGTTCTTC. As protein: CASSRDSGDNEQFF.

The genes are TRBV12-3 or TRBV12-4 and TRBJ2-5, with D uncertain. The CDR3 totals 15 residues. Trimming removed 6 bases at V and 2 bases at J, with 16 bases between. This CDR3 reads CASRPGRGEQETQYF. CDR3 nucleotide sequence: TGTGCCAGCAGACCCGGCCGCGGAGAACAAGAGACCCAGTACTTC.

This clonotype was picked up a small number of times. V usage is TRBV5-1 and J usage is TRBJ2-1; D is perhaps TRBD2 (5 bases). This CDR3 comprises 13 residues. The V and J ends lost 6 bases and 4 bases respectively, with 11 bases between them. CDR1 and CDR2 from the germline V gene are SGHRS and YFSETQ. CDR3 DNA: TGCGCCAGCACGAGGGAGCGATACAATGAGCAGTTCTTC. Translated: CASTRERYNEQFF.

This clonotype was seen many times. This sequence joins TRBV20-1 and TRBJ2-5; TRBD2 agrees at 7 bases. V lost 0 bases and J lost 2; bases outside the gene matches: 9. The germline V gene encodes CDR1 DFQATT and CDR2 SNEGSKA (reference sequence). The CDR3 has 16 residues. CDR3 DNA: TGCAGTGCTAGAGATGGGGCTAGCGGAAGTCAAGAGACCCAGTACTTC. Protein: CSARDGASGSQETQYF.

This clonotype has only a few counts. The chain joins TRBV5-6 to TRBJ2-7, with D hard to call. Germline CDR1 is SGHDT and CDR2 is YYEEEE. This CDR3 contains 17 residues. The germline V and J ends were trimmed by 0 bases and 0 bases, with 16 bases remaining between them. This CDR3 is CASSLGLGEKSSYEQYF. CDR3 DNA sequence: TGTGCCAGCAGCTTGGGCCTTGGTGAGAAAAGCTCCTACGAGCAGTACTTC.